These 3 T cell receptor beta chains were all obtained from the same sample, sequenced in a study of cytotoxic CD8 clonotypes in ibrutinib-treated CLL. Generated by immunoSEQ multiplex PCR, the TCRdb table keeps only in-frame clones and is missing some. This table holds 150,000 or so clones, approximately 80% found once. Material: PBMCs, obtained after 24 months of ibrutinib treatment. These receptors all come from a human donor with chronic lymphocytic leukemia.

This chain joins TRBV5-1 and TRBJ2-5; 9 bases are a match to TRBD1. CDR1 is SGHRS, CDR2 YFSETQ, per germline. The CDR3 spans 18 residues. V trimming: 2 bases; J trimming: 1 base; junction bases outside the gene matches: 12. This chain's CDR3 is CASSFNTQQGAVQETQYF. The DNA of the CDR3 is TGCGCCAGCAGCTTCAACACCCAACAGGGGGCGGTCCAAGAGACCCAGTACTTC.

The CDR3, as DNA: TGTGCCAGCAGCTCGTCCGGGGGCTGGGATACGCAGTATTTT. It translates to CASSSSGGWDTQYF. The chain employs TRBV7-9 and TRBJ2-3, with D perhaps TRBD1 or TRBD2 (6 bases each). CDR3 size: 14 residues. Trimming shortened V by 4 bases and J by 6 bases, and 14 bases separated the two germline ends. The germline V gene has CDR1 SEHNR and CDR2 FQNEAQ (reference sequence).

V gene TRBV6-6 combines with J gene TRBJ1-1; D is unresolved. V lost 6 bases and J 2 bases, leaving 16 bases between the germline ends. This CDR3 has 15 amino acids. Germline V lookup: CDR1 MNHNY, CDR2 SVGAGI (reference sequence). The CDR3 protein is CASRLRSGHNTEAFF. CDR3 DNA sequence: TGTGCCAGCAGACTACGGTCGGGCCACAACACTGAAGCTTTCTTT.